This is a list of T cell receptor beta chains from one sample in a study of human T cells and chemical hapten exposure. TCRdb reprocessed the RACE reads with MiXCR, giving one entry per CDR3 protein. Among roughly 380,000 distinct CDR3 sequences listed, 6% to 7% were seen once. This sample comprised whole blood, obtained in connection with sensitization to the hapten diphenylcyclopropenone (DPC). The receptors shown here come from a woman aged 18 to 35 with alopecia areata. Some clones in this sample may be carry-over from other donors' samples. CDR3s include the opening cysteine and the closing phenylalanine or tryptophan. The order of the fields is V gene, J gene, CDR3 protein.

TRBV6-5	TRBJ1-1	CASSRPNTEAFF
TRBV5-1	TRBJ1-1	CASSLGQNLEAFF
TRBV11-2	TRBJ2-3	CASSQRPGQALTDTQYF
TRBV25-1	TRBJ1-1	CASSDITANTEAFF
TRBV4-2	TRBJ2-3	CASSQVQGSTDTQYF
TRBV7-9	TRBJ2-7	CASSLAQDRYYEQYF
TRBV20-1	TRBJ1-1	CSASLDRVAPEAFF
TRBV5-6	TRBJ1-4	CASSLDWDEKLFF
TRBV5-1	TRBJ1-1	CASSPLSGGTEAFF
TRBV4-3	TRBJ2-6	CASSQEVGGILTF
TRBV7-8	TRBJ1-2	CASSLARLGTGGKGYTF
TRBV28	TRBJ2-7	CATRGLLEQYF
TRBV18	TRBJ2-5	CASSPSQYSRETQYF
TRBV10-3	TRBJ2-3	CATRAPGTSGTDTQYF
TRBV20-1	TRBJ2-1	CSARALEGGEQFF
TRBV6-5	TRBJ2-3	CASRQVGIPDTQYF
TRBV3-1	TRBJ1-5	CASSPRRGQPQHF
TRBV3-1	TRBJ1-1	CASSPGTGWENTEAFF
TRBV14	TRBJ1-6	CASSLDSTYSPLHF
TRBV29-1	TRBJ2-3	CSAGGLAGGTDTQYF
TRBV6-5	TRBJ2-7	CASTGQGLYEQYF
TRBV27	TRBJ2-7	CASSPRADSYEQYF
TRBV5-6	TRBJ1-2	CASSLLWGQPRGYTF
TRBV4-3	TRBJ1-2	CASSQDIGQGSGYTF
TRBV20-1	TRBJ2-3	CSARQLGGETPGDTQYF
TRBV28	TRBJ1-2	CASSKLGGPYF
TRBV9	TRBJ2-1	CASSVELYNEQFF
TRBV6-2/TRBV6-3	TRBJ2-6	CASSYSPHVSGANVLTF
TRBV7-2	TRBJ2-2	CASSPREAGGRNTGELFF
TRBV12-3/TRBV12-4	TRBJ2-3	CASSYIAGPTDTQYF
TRBV4-2	TRBJ1-4	CASSPLGGEKLFF
TRBV27	TRBJ1-2	CASSFRRTNYGYTF
TRBV12-3/TRBV12-4	TRBJ1-2	CASSSPGQGEDGYTF
TRBV7-2	TRBJ2-2	CASSRPLSSGANTGELFF
TRBV6-6	TRBJ1-5	CASSYTGNNQPQHF
TRBV5-8	TRBJ2-1	CASSSNRQGWAPYNEQFF
TRBV7-9	TRBJ1-1	CASSSFHRLTEAFF
TRBV10-3	TRBJ1-2	CAISEAGSNYGYTF
TRBV9	TRBJ2-2	CASSVEDRDGGELFF
TRBV12-3/TRBV12-4	TRBJ1-5	CASREGARAQHF
TRBV18	TRBJ2-3	CASSPLGSGARADTQYF
TRBV9	TRBJ2-3	CASSVGGVTDTQCF
TRBV29-1	TRBJ2-2	CSVANTGELFF
TRBV18	TRBJ1-5	CASSPDGLSNQPQHF
TRBV2	TRBJ1-6	CASSEGDRLSLHF
TRBV27	TRBJ1-2	CASSRETGEVGYTF
TRBV2	TRBJ1-6	CASSPGQGPYNSPLHF
TRBV28	TRBJ2-2	CASRPGLAYTGELFF
TRBV6-6	TRBJ1-1	CASKDRGLSTEAFF
TRBV5-5	TRBJ1-3	CASSFGPDGTIYF
TRBV6-1	TRBJ2-6	CASSARGQKHSGANVLTF
TRBV19	TRBJ1-5	CASSTGFEGNQPQHF
TRBV20-1	TRBJ2-7	CSARGLNDYEQYF
TRBV6-4	TRBJ2-2	CASSAGGTENTGELFF
TRBV28	TRBJ1-2	CASSSPGQGAPGSYTF
TRBV7-8	TRBJ1-4	CASSYRQQNEKLFF
TRBV12-3/TRBV12-4	TRBJ1-1	CASSLRGLTEAFF
TRBV11-3	TRBJ2-5	CASSQGIQETQYF
TRBV6-5	TRBJ2-2	CASSYSLGQGTTGELFF